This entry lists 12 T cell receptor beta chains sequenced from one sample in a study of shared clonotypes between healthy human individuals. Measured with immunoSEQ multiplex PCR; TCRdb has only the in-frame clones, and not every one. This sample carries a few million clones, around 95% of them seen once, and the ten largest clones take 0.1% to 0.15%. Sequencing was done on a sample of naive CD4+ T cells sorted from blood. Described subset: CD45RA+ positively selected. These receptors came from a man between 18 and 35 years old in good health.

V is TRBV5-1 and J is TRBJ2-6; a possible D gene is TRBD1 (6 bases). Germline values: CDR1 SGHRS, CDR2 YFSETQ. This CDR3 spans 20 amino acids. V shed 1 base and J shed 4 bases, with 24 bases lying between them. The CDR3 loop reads CASSLRFLGQIGAGANVLTF. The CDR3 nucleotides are TGCGCCAGCAGCTTGCGATTCCTCGGACAGATTGGGGCCGGGGCCAACGTCCTGACTTTC.

CDR3 sequence reads: CASSAGDSGELFF. The CDR3 bases are TGCGCCAGCAGCGCGGGAGACTCCGGGGAGCTGTTTTTT. The rearrangement uses TRBV5-1 and TRBJ2-2; 7 positions agree with TRBD2. J gave up 6 bases and V 4 bases, and 3 bases lay outside the gene matches. Looked up from germline, CDR1 is SGHRS and CDR2 is YFSETQ. The CDR3 contains 13 residues.

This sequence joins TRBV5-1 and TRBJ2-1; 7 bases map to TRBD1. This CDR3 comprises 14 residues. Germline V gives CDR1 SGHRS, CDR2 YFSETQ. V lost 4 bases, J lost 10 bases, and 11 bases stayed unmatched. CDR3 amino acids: CASSLWTGSGEQFF. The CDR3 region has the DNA TGCGCCAGCAGCCTGTGGACAGGCTCAGGGGAGCAGTTCTTC.

The CDR3: CASSALAGVSNEQFF. CDR3 nucleotides: TGTGCCAGCAGTGCACTAGCGGGAGTCTCCAATGAGCAGTTCTTC. The chain links TRBV6-1 to TRBJ2-1, with 11 bases matching TRBD2. The CDR3 is 15 amino acids. V dropped 4 bases and J dropped 6; count of bases not matched to a gene: 5. Germline V gives CDR1 MNHNS, CDR2 SASEGT.

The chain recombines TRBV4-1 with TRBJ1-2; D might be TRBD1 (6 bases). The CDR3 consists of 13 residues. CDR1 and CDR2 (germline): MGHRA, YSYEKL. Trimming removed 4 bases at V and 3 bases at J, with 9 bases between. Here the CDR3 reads CASSLAGDYGYTF. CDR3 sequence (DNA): TGCGCCAGCAGCCTGGCAGGGGACTATGGCTACACCTTC.

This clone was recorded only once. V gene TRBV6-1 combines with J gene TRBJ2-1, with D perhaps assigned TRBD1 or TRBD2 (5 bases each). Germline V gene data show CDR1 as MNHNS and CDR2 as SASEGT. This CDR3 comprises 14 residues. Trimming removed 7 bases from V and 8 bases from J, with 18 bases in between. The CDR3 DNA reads TGTGCCAGCAAACCGGGACGGGCTCGCGATGAGCAGTTCTTC. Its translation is CASKPGRARDEQFF.

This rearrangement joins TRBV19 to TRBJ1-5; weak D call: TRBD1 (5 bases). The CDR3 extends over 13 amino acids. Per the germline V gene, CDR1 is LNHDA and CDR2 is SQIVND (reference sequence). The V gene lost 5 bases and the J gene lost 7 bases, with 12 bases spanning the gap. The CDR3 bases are TGTGCCAGTAGTCAGCAGGGAACCCAGCCCCAGCATTTT. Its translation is CASSQQGTQPQHF. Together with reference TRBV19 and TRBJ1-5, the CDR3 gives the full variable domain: DGGITQSPKYLFRKEGQNVTLSCEQNLNHDAMYWYRQDPGQGLRLIYYSQIVNDFQKGDIAEGYSVSREKKESFPLTVTSAQKNPTAFYLCASSQQGTQPQHFGDGTRLSIL.

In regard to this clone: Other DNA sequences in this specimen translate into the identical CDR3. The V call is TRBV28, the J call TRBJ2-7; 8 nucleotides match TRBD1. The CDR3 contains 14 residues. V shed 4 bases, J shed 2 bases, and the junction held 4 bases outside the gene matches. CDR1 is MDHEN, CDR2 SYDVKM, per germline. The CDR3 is CASSSGQGPYEQYF. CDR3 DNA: TGTGCCAGCAGTTCCGGACAGGGACCCTACGAGCAGTACTTC.

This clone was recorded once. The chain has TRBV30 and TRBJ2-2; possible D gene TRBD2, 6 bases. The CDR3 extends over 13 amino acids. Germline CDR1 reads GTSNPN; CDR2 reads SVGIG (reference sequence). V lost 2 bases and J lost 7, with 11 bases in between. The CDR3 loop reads CAWSPFGGGELFF. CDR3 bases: TGTGCCTGGAGTCCCTTCGGGGGCGGGGAGCTGTTTTTT. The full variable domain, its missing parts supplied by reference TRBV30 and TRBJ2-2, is SQTIHQWPATLVQPVGSPLSLECTVEGTSNPNLYWYRQAAGRGLQLLFYSVGIGQISSEVPQNLSASRPQDRQFILSSKKLLLSDSGFYLCAWSPFGGGELFFGEGSRLTVL.

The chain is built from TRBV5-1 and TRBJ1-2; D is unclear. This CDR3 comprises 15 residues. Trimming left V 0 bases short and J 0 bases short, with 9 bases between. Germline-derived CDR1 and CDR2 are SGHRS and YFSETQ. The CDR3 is CASSLGQIANYGYTF. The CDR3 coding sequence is TGCGCCAGCAGCTTGGGGCAGATAGCTAACTATGGCTACACCTTC.

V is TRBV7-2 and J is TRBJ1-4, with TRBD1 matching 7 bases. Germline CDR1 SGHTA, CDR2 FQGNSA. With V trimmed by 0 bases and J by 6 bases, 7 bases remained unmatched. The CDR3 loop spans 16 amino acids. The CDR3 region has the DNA TGTGCCAGCAGCTTAGCGAACAGGGGAGGGGATGAAAAACTGTTTTTT. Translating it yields CASSLANRGGDEKLFF.

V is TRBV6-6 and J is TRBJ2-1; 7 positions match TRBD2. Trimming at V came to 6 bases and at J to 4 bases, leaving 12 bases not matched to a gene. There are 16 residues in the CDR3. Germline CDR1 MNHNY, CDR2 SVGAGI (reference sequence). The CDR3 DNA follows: TGTGCCAGCAGCTCCGGACGACTAGCCCCATACAATGAGCAGTTCTTC. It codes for CASSSGRLAPYNEQFF.